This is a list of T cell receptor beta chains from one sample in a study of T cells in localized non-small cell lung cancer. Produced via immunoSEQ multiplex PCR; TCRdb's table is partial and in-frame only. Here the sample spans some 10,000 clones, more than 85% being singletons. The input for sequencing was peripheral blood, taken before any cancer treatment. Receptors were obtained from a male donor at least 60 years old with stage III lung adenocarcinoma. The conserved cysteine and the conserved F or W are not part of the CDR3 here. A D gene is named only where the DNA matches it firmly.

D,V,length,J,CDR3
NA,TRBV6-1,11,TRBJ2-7,ASWDRDPYEQY
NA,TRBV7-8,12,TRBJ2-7,ASRGRAVGDEQY
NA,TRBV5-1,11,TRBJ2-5,ASSAGTVETQY
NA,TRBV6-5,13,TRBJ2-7,ASSPPTGLRREQY
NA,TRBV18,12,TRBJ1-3,ASSRDISGNTIY
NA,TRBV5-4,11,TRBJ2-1,ASSRTEGNEQF
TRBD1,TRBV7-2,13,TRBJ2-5,ASSLWGQGQETQY
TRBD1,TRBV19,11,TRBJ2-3,ASSNLAGGTQY
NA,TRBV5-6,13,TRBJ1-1,ASSSNPGVNTEAF
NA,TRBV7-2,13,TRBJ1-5,ASSLGVRSNQPQH
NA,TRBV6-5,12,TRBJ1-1,ASSYSGGSIQAF
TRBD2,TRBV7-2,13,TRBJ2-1,ASSSTSGVYNEQF
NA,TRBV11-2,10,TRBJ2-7,ASSLTHYEQY
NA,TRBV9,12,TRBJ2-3,ASSDPGRSDTQY
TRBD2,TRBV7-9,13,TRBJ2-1,ASSPPTSGRGEQF
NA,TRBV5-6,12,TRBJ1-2,ASRKVGRGDGYT
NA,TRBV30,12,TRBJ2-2,ASDRKVGTGELF
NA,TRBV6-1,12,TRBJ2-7,ASSASIITYEQY
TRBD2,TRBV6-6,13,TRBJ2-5,ASSSWGGGSETQY
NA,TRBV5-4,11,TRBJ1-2,ASSLVGGDGYT
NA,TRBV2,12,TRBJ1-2,ASSDVGGNYGYT
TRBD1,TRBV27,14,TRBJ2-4,ASSLGTGRAKNIQY
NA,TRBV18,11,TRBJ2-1,ASSLTPYNEQF
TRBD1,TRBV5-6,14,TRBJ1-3,ASSLNGQGAGNTIY
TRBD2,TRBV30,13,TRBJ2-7,AWSGYSSGLYEQY
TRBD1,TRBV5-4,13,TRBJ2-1,ASSSTGGLGNEQF
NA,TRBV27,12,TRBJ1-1,ASSQTLMNTEAF
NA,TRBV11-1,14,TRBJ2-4,ASSSGPAWDENIQY
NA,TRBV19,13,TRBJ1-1,ASSIGRTGSAEAF
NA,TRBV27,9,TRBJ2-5,ASSDYETQY